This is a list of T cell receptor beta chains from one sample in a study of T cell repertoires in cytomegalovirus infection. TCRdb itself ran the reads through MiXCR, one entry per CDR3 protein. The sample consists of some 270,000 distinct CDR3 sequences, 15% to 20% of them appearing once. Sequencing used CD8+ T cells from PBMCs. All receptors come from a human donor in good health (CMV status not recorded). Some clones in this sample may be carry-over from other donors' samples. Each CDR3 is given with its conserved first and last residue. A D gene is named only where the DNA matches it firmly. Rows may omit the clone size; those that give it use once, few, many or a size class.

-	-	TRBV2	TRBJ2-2	TGTGCCAGGGGGACCGAGAACACCGGGGAGCTGTTTTTT	CARGTENTGELFF
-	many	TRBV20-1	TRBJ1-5	TGCAGTGCTAGAGGTCGGGTTAGCAATCAGCCCCAGCATTTT	CSARGRVSNQPQHF
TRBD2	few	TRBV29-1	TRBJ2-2	TGCAGCGTTGTCCGGGGGGATAGGCACGGGGAGCTGTTTTTT	CSVVRGDRHGELFF
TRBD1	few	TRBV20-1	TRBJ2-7	TGCAGTGCTAGAGATTTTGTCGGACAGGATCTCTACGAGCAGTACTTC	CSARDFVGQDLYEQYF
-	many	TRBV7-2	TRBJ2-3	TGTGCCAGCAGGGTCGTCACAGATACGCAGTATTTT	CASRVVTDTQYF
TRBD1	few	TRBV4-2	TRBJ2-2	TGTGCCAGCAGCCGACAGGGGGTCGTAACCGGGGAGCTGTTTTTT	CASSRQGVVTGELFF
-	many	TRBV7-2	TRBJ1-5	TGTGCCAGCAGTATCAGGGACTTCAATCAGCCCCAGCATTTT	CASSIRDFNQPQHF
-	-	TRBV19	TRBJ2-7	TGTGCCAGTAGTCCCGCGGAAGCCTACTACGAGCAGTACTTC	CASSPAEAYYEQYF
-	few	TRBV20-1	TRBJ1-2	TGCAGTGCTAGAGATGCCAGGGACTATGGCTACACCTTC	CSARDARDYGYTF
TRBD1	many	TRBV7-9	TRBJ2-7	TGTGCCAGCAGCCCACCCGGGACAGCTTACGAGCAGTACTTC	CASSPPGTAYEQYF
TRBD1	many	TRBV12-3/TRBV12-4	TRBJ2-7	TGTGCCAGCAGTTTAGAAACAGGGGTGATAGGCGAGCAGTACTTC	CASSLETGVIGEQYF
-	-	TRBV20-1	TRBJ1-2	TGCAGTGCTAGAGATTTGGTTACAGAGAACTATGGCTACACCTTC	CSARDLVTENYGYTF
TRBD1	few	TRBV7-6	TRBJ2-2	TGTGCCAGCAGCCCGGGACAGGGTCGCACCGGGGAGCTGTTTTTT	CASSPGQGRTGELFF
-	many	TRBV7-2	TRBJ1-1	TGTGCCAGCAGCTTAGGGACCAGGGCTGTGGGCACTGAAGCTTTCTTT	CASSLGTRAVGTEAFF
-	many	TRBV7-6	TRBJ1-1	TGTGCCAGCAGCGATCGCCCTAACACTGAAGCTTTCTTT	CASSDRPNTEAFF
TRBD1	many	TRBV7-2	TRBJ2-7	TGTGCCAGCAGCCCCCGGGACAGGGCTCACGAGCAGTACTTC	CASSPRDRAHEQYF
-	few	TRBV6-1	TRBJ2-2	TGTGCCAGCATTTTAACCTGGACAGCGAACACCGGGGAGCTGTTTTTT	CASILTWTANTGELFF
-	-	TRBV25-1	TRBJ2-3	TGTGCCAGCAGTGAATGGGGAAGGCGGAGCACAGATACGCAGTATTTT	CASSEWGRRSTDTQYF
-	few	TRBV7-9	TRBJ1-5	TGTGCCAGCAGCCGGACGGGGAGGGATCAGCCCCAGCATTTT	CASSRTGRDQPQHF